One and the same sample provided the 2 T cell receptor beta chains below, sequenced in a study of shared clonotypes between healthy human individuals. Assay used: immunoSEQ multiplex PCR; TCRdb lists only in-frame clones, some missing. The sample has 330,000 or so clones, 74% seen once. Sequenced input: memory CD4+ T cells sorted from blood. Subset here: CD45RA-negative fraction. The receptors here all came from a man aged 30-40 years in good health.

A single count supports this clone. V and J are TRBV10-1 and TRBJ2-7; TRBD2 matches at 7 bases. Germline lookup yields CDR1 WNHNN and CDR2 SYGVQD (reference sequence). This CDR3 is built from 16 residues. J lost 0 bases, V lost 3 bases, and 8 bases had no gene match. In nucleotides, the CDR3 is TGCGCCAGCAGTGATCGGAGCGGGGCTTACTCCTACGAGCAGTACTTC. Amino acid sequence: CASSDRSGAYSYEQYF.

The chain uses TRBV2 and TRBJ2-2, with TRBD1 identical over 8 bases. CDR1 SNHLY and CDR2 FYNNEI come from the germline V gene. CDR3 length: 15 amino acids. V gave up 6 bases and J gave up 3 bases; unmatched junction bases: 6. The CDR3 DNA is TGTGCCAGCAGGGCAGGGGGCTGGGACACCGGGGAGCTGTTTTTT. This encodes CASRAGGWDTGELFF. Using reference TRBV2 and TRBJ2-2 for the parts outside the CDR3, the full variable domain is EPEVTQTPSHQVTQMGQEVILRCVPISNHLYFYWYRQILGQKVEFLVSFYNNEISEKSEIFDDQFSVERPDGSNFTLKIRSTKLEDSAMYFCASRAGGWDTGELFFGEGSRLTVL.